A single sample is the source of the 9 T cell receptor beta chains below, sequenced in a study of T cell repertoires in cytomegalovirus infection. Their specific antigens are unknown. TCRdb reprocessed the reads via MiXCR and lists one record per CDR3 protein. The sample lists approximately 300,000 distinct CDR3 sequences; 25% were seen once. Material: cultured PBMCs, obtained from culture after CMV antigen stimulation. These receptors were taken from a human donor in good health (CMV status not recorded). Some clones in this sample may be carry-over from other donors' samples.

This clonotype was observed a handful of times. The chain carries TRBV28 and TRBJ2-1; no firm D call. Trimming pared 2 bases from V and 9 bases from J, leaving 11 bases between. CDR3 length: 13 amino acids. Germline-derived CDR1 and CDR2 are MDHEN and SYDVKM. CDR3 nucleotide sequence: TGTGCCAGCAGTTTAAGTGTAGGCTCTGAGCAGTTCTTC. Encoded protein: CASSLSVGSEQFF.

The chain is built from TRBV5-1 and TRBJ2-7; 7 nucleotides line up with TRBD2. Trimming removed 2 bases from V and 4 bases from J; junction bases left unmatched: 9. The CDR3 spans 15 residues. The germline gives CDR1 SGHRS, CDR2 YFSETQ. The CDR3 loop is CASSFLPGGGYEQYF. CDR3 bases: TGCGCCAGCAGCTTTCTTCCGGGAGGTGGTTACGAGCAGTACTTC. Drawing the rest from reference TRBV5-1 and TRBJ2-7, the complete variable domain is KAGVTQTPRYLIKTRGQQVTLSCSPISGHRSVSWYQQTPGQGLQFLFEYFSETQRNKGNFPGRFSGRQFSNSRSEMNVSTLELGDSALYLCASSFLPGGGYEQYFGPGTRLTVT.

The chain recombines TRBV28 with TRBJ1-5, with D tentatively TRBD1 (5 bases). Trimming removed 3 bases from V and 3 bases from J, with 9 bases in between. The CDR3 spans 14 residues. Germline V gives CDR1 MDHEN, CDR2 SYDVKM. The CDR3 bases are TGTGCCAGCAGTTTGGGACGGCTCAATCAGCCCCAGCATTTT. Translation gives CASSLGRLNQPQHF.

For the CDR3, the DNA is TGTGCCAGTAGTATTCTGGCGCCTGCCCTAGCCAAAAACATTCAGTACTTC. Translation: CASSILAPALAKNIQYF. The J gene is TRBJ2-4, the V gene TRBV19; no firm D call. The CDR3 is 17 residues long. Trimming took 3 bases from V and 0 from J, leaving 15 bases between them. Per the germline V gene, CDR1 is LNHDA and CDR2 is SQIVND (reference sequence).

The CDR3 reads CASSQNPGGRSTDTQYF. CDR3 coding DNA: TGTGCCAGCAGCCAAAACCCTGGCGGGAGGAGCACAGATACGCAGTATTTT. The rearrangement joins TRBV11-2 to TRBJ2-3; 8 nucleotides agree with TRBD2. Germline V gives CDR1 SGHAT, CDR2 FQNNGV. The trim removed 5 bases at V and 0 bases at J, leaving 10 bases unmatched. The CDR3 length is 17 residues.

This clonotype appeared a few times. V usage is TRBV11-2 and J usage is TRBJ2-5; D perhaps matches TRBD2 (5 bases). The CDR3 loop spans 15 amino acids. V dropped 2 bases and J dropped 1 base, with 11 bases sitting between them. In germline, CDR1 is SGHAT, CDR2 FQNNGV. The CDR3 DNA is TGTGCCAGCAGCTTATTCGCGGAGGTCCAAGAGACCCAGTACTTC. Residues: CASSLFAEVQETQYF.

The table lists this clonotype with a few counts. The CDR3 nucleotides are TGTGCCAGCAGCGGCAGTAGCGGGAACACAGATACGCAGTATTTT. Residues: CASSGSSGNTDTQYF. V is TRBV7-6 and J is TRBJ2-3; 8 nucleotides match TRBD2. V lost 5 bases, J lost 2 bases, and 6 bases stayed unmatched. CDR3 length equals 15 residues. Germline loops: CDR1 SGHVS, CDR2 FNYEAQ.

This clonotype was counted many times. J is TRBJ2-6 and V is TRBV12-3 or TRBV12-4; 7 positions agree with TRBD1. This CDR3 spans 17 amino acids. V trimming: 6 bases; J trimming: 0 bases; junction bases outside the gene matches: 8. The DNA of the CDR3 is TGTGCCAGCAGCCATCAGACAGGGCCCTCTGGGGCCAACGTCCTGACTTTC. Translating it yields CASSHQTGPSGANVLTF.

There are many counts of this clonotype. CDR3 region: CASSPHRGSTDTQYF. CDR3 nucleotide sequence: TGTGCCAGCAGTCCACACAGGGGCAGCACAGATACGCAGTATTTT. The chain has TRBV12-3 or TRBV12-4 and TRBJ2-3; TRBD1 aligns across 7 bases. The junction had 5 bases not matched to a gene; V was cut back by 5 bases and J by 0 bases. The CDR3 has 15 residues.